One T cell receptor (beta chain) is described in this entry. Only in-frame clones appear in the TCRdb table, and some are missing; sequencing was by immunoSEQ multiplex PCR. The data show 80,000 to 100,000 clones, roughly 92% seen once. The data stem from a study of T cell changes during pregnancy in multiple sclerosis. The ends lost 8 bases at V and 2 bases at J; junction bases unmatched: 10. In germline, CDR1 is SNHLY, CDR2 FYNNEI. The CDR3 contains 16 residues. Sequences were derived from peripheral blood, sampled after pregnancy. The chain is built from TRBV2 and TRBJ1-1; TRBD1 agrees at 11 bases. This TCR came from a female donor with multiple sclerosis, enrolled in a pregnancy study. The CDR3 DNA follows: TGTGCCAGCGCTCTCCGGGACAGGGGGGTAAACACTGAAGCTTTCTTT. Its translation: CASALRDRGVNTEAFF.